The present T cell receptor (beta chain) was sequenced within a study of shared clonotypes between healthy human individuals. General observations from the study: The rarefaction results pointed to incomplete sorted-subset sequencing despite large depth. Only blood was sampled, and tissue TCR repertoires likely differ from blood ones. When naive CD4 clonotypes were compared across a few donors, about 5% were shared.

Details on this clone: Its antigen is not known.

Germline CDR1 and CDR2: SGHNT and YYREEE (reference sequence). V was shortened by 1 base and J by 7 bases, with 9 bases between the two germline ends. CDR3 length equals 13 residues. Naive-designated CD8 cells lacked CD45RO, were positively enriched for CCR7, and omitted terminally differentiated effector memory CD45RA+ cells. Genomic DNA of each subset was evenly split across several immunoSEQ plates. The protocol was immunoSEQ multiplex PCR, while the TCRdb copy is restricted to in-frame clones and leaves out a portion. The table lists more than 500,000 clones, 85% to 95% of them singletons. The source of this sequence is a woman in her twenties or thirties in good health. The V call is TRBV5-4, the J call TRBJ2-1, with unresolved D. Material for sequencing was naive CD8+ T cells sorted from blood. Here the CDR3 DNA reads TGTGCCAGCAGCTTGCCTCCTAGGAATGAGCAGTTCTTC. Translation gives CASSLPPRNEQFF.